Sequencing of this T cell receptor beta chain was carried out in a study of blood T cell repertoires in COVID-19. Sequencing used immunoSEQ multiplex PCR; TCRdb keeps in-frame clones, though not all of them. The profile shows 300,000 to 350,000 clones, 87% of them singletons. The receptor was derived from a woman in her 50s with COVID-19, enrolled during active disease. The sample consisted of peripheral blood.

CDR3 in amino acids: CASSSSGQGAYEQYF. DNA for the CDR3: TGTGCCAGCAGCTCGTCGGGACAGGGGGCTTACGAGCAGTACTTC. V and J are TRBV11-3 and TRBJ2-7; TRBD1 agrees at 12 bases. The CDR3 runs 15 residues. V shed 4 bases and J 4 bases; nucleotides not matched to a gene: 5. Per the germline V gene, CDR1 is SGHNT and CDR2 is YENEEA.